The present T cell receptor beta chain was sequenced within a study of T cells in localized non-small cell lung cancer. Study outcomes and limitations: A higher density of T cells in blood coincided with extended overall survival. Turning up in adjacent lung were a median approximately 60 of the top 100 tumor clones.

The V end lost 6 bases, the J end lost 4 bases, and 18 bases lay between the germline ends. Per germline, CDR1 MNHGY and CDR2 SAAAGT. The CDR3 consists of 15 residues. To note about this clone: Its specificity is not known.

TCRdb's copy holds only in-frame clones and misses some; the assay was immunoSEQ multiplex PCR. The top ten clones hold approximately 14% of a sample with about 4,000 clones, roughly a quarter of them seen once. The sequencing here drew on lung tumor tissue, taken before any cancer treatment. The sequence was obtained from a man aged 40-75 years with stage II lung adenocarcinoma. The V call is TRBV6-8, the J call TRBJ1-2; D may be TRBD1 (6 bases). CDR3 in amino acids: CASRVDLGQIYGYTF. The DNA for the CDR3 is TGTGCCAGCAGGGTTGACTTAGGACAGATCTATGGCTACACCTTC.